The 28 T cell receptor beta chains given below trace back to one sample, sequenced in a study of CD8 T cells in Susac syndrome. Random hexamers were used to reverse transcribe the RNA input (0.5 to 1 ug). TCRdb independently ran MiXCR on the immunoSEQ multiplex PCR reads; one entry per CDR3 protein. The sample holds 140,000 or so distinct CDR3 sequences, roughly 94% seen once. The specimen sequenced was CD4+ T cells from PBMCs. All receptors come from a human donor in good health.

This rearrangement joins TRBV28 to TRBJ1-2; maybe TRBD1 (5 bases). CDR3 length: 16 amino acids. Trimming pared 6 bases from V and 6 bases from J, leaving 23 bases between. Germline V CDR1 and CDR2: MDHEN, SYDVKM. In DNA, the CDR3 is TGTGCCAGCAGGGACCCATCCTTCGGGCAGGGTAATGGCTACACCTTC. It codes for CASRDPSFGQGNGYTF.

The J gene is TRBJ2-5, the V gene TRBV4-1; D possibly corresponds to TRBD1 (5 bases). Deletions cut 1 base from V and 2 bases from J, with 11 bases between. This CDR3 has 15 residues. Germline V gene lookup returns CDR1 MGHRA and CDR2 YSYEKL. In DNA form, the CDR3 reads TGCGCCAGCAGCCAAGGGGGCACACCACAAGAGACCCAGTACTTC. Translated: CASSQGGTPQETQYF.

V gene TRBV20-1 combines with J gene TRBJ2-3, with TRBD2 matching over 10 bases. The ends lost 6 bases at V and 2 bases at J; junction bases unmatched: 5. Germline CDR1 is DFQATT and CDR2 is SNEGSKA (reference sequence). This CDR3 has 14 residues. The DNA of the CDR3 is TGCAGTGCAGTGAGCGGGGGGGTCACAGATACGCAGTATTTT. Amino acid sequence: CSAVSGGVTDTQYF.

The CDR3 protein is CASSLGQREPTGELFF. The CDR3 bases are TGCGCCAGCAGCTTGGGCCAGCGGGAGCCCACCGGGGAGCTGTTTTTT. This chain connects TRBV5-1 to TRBJ2-2; 8 positions match TRBD2. Germline assignment: CDR1 SGHRS and CDR2 YFSETQ. V was clipped by 0 bases and J by 4 bases; unmatched bases: 5. The CDR3 consists of 16 residues.

The chain couples TRBV19 to TRBJ2-5, with D perhaps assigned TRBD1 or TRBD2 (6 bases each). The CDR3 sequence is 17 residues long. The V and J ends lost 3 bases and 5 bases respectively, with 22 bases between them. Germline loops: CDR1 LNHDA, CDR2 SQIVND (reference sequence). The CDR3 loop reads CASSMGLKSPGAETQYF. CDR3 sequence (DNA): TGTGCCAGTAGTATGGGCCTTAAGTCCCCGGGGGCTGAGACCCAGTACTTC.

This chain links TRBV20-1 with TRBJ2-1; possibly TRBD1 for D (6 bases). V was shortened by 0 bases and J by 8 bases, with 20 bases between the two germline ends. The germline V gene has CDR1 DFQATT and CDR2 SNEGSKA (reference sequence). The CDR3 is 16 residues long. The chain's CDR3 is CSARDLVQGIADEQFF. Here the CDR3 DNA reads TGCAGTGCTAGAGATCTCGTCCAGGGGATCGCCGATGAGCAGTTCTTC.

V is TRBV11-1 and J is TRBJ2-6, with no clear D. The CDR3 spans 14 residues. Germline CDR1 is SGHAT and CDR2 is FQDESV (reference sequence). Trimming shortened V by 5 bases and J by 0 bases, and 5 bases separated the two germline ends. The CDR3 DNA is TGTGCCAGCAGCCCGATCTCTGGGGCCAACGTCCTGACTTTC. This translates into CASSPISGANVLTF.

CDR3 in amino acids: CASTPGGGTDTQYF. For the CDR3, the DNA is TGCGCCAGCACCCCAGGAGGGGGGACAGATACGCAGTATTTT. The chain employs TRBV5-1 and TRBJ2-3; either TRBD1 or TRBD2 may fit D (6 bases each). Germline V lookup: CDR1 SGHRS, CDR2 YFSETQ. Trimming took 6 bases from V and 3 from J, leaving 14 bases between them. The CDR3 extends over 14 amino acids.

There are a few counts of this clonotype. The DNA of the CDR3 is TGTGCCAGCACCCAGCAGTACTTC. Its protein product is CASTQQYF. The chain employs TRBV27 and TRBJ2-7; D ambiguous. V was cut by 7 bases and J by 8 bases, with 3 bases left in between. This CDR3 comprises 8 residues. Germline CDR1 is MNHEY and CDR2 is SMNVEV (reference sequence).

This clonotype was counted once. The rearrangement links TRBV25-1 to TRBJ1-2; D call uncertain. V lost 5 bases, J lost 5 bases, and 15 bases lay in between. Germline CDR1 and CDR2: MGHDK and SYGVNS. The CDR3 extends over 14 amino acids. The CDR3, as DNA: TGTGCCAGCAGTCCGGACCGCGCCGCTTATGGCTACACCTTC. Translated: CASSPDRAAYGYTF.

The rearrangement joins TRBV11-2 to TRBJ2-3, with D perhaps matching TRBD2 (5 bases). Germline-derived CDR1 and CDR2 are SGHAT and FQNNGV. The CDR3 spans 15 residues. V lost 2 bases to trimming and J lost 1 base, with 10 bases between them. Here the CDR3 DNA reads TGTGCCAGCAGCTTACAAGGACTCGGCACAGATACGCAGTATTTT. This translates into CASSLQGLGTDTQYF.

The chain employs TRBV30 and TRBJ2-7; 9 bases fit TRBD1. The CDR3 has 14 residues. Germline V gene sequence: CDR1 GTSNPN, CDR2 SVGIG (reference sequence). Trimming took 5 bases from V and 4 from J; bases not matched to a gene: 9. The CDR3, as DNA: TGTGCCTGGGCCGGGACAGGGAGTCTATACGAGCAGTACTTC. Its translation: CAWAGTGSLYEQYF.

V is TRBV19 and J is TRBJ2-7; TRBD2 agrees at 12 bases. The germline V gene has CDR1 LNHDA and CDR2 SQIVND (reference sequence). The ends lost 4 bases at V and 5 bases at J; junction bases unmatched: 6. The CDR3 is 15 amino acids. The DNA for the CDR3 is TGTGCCAGTAGTAACTTACTAGCGGGAGGTAACGAGCAGTACTTC. As protein: CASSNLLAGGNEQYF.

This rearrangement joins TRBV28 to TRBJ2-7; possible D gene TRBD2, 6 bases. V was trimmed by 4 bases and J by 0 bases, leaving 10 bases between them. CDR3 size: 14 residues. Germline V gene lookup returns CDR1 MDHEN and CDR2 SYDVKM. The CDR3: CASSSAGSSYEQYF. For the CDR3, the DNA is TGTGCCAGCAGTTCCGCCGGGAGCTCCTACGAGCAGTACTTC.

The chain uses TRBV24-1 and TRBJ2-2; the D is unclear. The CDR3 spans 15 residues. Germline V gene lookup returns CDR1 KGHDR and CDR2 SFDVKD. Trimming pared 5 bases from V and 1 base from J, leaving 10 bases between. DNA for the CDR3: TGTGCCACCAGTGGAACTACAGTGAACACCGGGGAGCTGTTTTTT. Translating it yields CATSGTTVNTGELFF.

V gene TRBV20-1 combines with J gene TRBJ1-2; no reliable D call. Germline V gene data show CDR1 as DFQATT and CDR2 as SNEGSKA (reference sequence). V lost 3 bases and J lost 5, with 10 bases in between. CDR3 length: 12 amino acids. CDR3 region: CSARKAGYGYTF. For the CDR3, the DNA is TGCAGTGCTAGGAAGGCAGGATATGGCTACACCTTC.

The rearrangement links TRBV6-1 to TRBJ1-5; 8 bases are a match to TRBD1. The V gene's germline CDR1 is MNHNS and CDR2 SASEGT. The CDR3 has 14 amino acids. With 5 bases clipped from V and 5 bases from J, the junction kept 5 bases outside the gene matches. CDR3 sequence reads: CASSKTGADQPQHF. CDR3 coding DNA: TGTGCCAGCAGTAAGACAGGGGCCGATCAGCCCCAGCATTTT.

This clonotype was seen only once. The junction and the germline gene differ at one end; a read error may be behind it. V and J are TRBV7-7 and TRBJ2-5; perhaps D is TRBD1 or TRBD2 (6 bases each). The length of the CDR3 is 14 residues. Per the germline V gene, CDR1 is SSHAT and CDR2 is FNYEAQ (reference sequence). In nucleotides, the CDR3 is TGTGCTAGCAGCTTAGGAGGGGGTAGGGAGACCCAGTACTTC. Residues: CASSLGGGRETQYF.

The chain uses TRBV3-1 and TRBJ2-5; D uncertain. Per the germline V gene, CDR1 is LGHDT and CDR2 is YNNKEL (reference sequence). The CDR3 spans 15 residues. Between the trimmed V and J ends, which lost 1 base and 1 base, there was a span of 10 bases. The CDR3 DNA sequence: TGTGCCAGCAGCCAAGCCGGACGGATCCAAGAGACCCAGTACTTC. This codes for CASSQAGRIQETQYF.

This rearrangement joins TRBV20-1 to TRBJ1-2; D is uncertain. Per the germline V gene, CDR1 is DFQATT and CDR2 is SNEGSKA (reference sequence). The CDR3 totals 14 residues. V was clipped by 6 bases and J by 3 bases, with 17 bases between them. CDR3 in amino acids: CSARPRVAHYGYTF. The DNA for the CDR3 is TGCAGTGCGCGCCCGAGAGTTGCGCACTATGGCTACACCTTC.

This chain connects TRBV14 to TRBJ2-5, with unresolved D. CDR1 is SGHDN and CDR2 is FVKESK in the germline V gene. The CDR3 spans 13 residues. V was cut by 0 bases and J by 5 bases, with 7 bases left in between. The CDR3 is CASSQDTSETQYF. DNA of the CDR3: TGTGCCAGCAGCCAAGATACCAGTGAGACCCAGTACTTC.

The chain uses TRBV7-2 and TRBJ2-5; D uncertain. Per germline, CDR1 SGHTA and CDR2 FQGNSA. The CDR3 is 13 residues long. V shed 4 bases and J shed 4 bases, with 10 bases lying between them. The CDR3 nucleotides are TGTGCCAGCAGCTCCCAACGGACAGAGACCCAGTACTTC. The encoded protein is CASSSQRTETQYF.

This chain joins TRBV19 and TRBJ2-1; D possibly uses TRBD1 or TRBD2 (5 bases each). Germline V lookup: CDR1 LNHDA, CDR2 SQIVND (reference sequence). This CDR3 contains 15 residues. The V and J ends lost 4 bases and 6 bases respectively, with 16 bases between them. The CDR3 reads CASSTGPHPLNEQFF. CDR3 sequence (DNA): TGTGCCAGTAGTACGGGACCTCACCCACTCAATGAGCAGTTCTTC.

This chain uses TRBV9 with TRBJ2-7; TRBD1 agrees at 10 bases. Germline trimming cut 0 bases from V and 2 bases from J; bases unmatched to any gene: 5. The CDR3 runs to 16 residues. Germline-derived CDR1 and CDR2 are SGDLS and YYNGEE. CDR3 in DNA: TGTGCCAGCAGCGTAGGGGGACAGGGGATCACCTACGAGCAGTACTTC. Translating gives CASSVGGQGITYEQYF.

The genes are TRBV3-1 and TRBJ1-4; 10 bases are a match to TRBD1. J was trimmed by 7 bases and V by 1 base; bases with no gene match: 6. CDR3 size: 16 residues. Germline V CDR1 and CDR2: LGHDT, YNNKEL (reference sequence). The CDR3 here is CASSQGPGQGSEKLFF. The CDR3 DNA sequence: TGTGCCAGCAGCCAAGGCCCGGGACAGGGGAGTGAAAAACTGTTTTTT. The variable domain in full, completed from reference TRBV3-1 and TRBJ1-4, reads DTAVSQTPKYLVTQMGNDKSIKCEQNLGHDTMYWYKQDSKKFLKIMFSYNNKELIINETVPNRFSPKSPDKAHLNLHINSLELGDSAVYFCASSQGPGQGSEKLFFGSGTQLSVL.

The CDR3 spells CASSLDASGRKETQYF. The CDR3 DNA reads as TGCGCCAGCAGCTTGGATGCTAGCGGGAGGAAGGAGACCCAGTACTTC. V usage is TRBV5-1 and J usage is TRBJ2-5, with 11 bases aligning to TRBD2. The germline V gene encodes CDR1 SGHRS and CDR2 YFSETQ. J gave up 5 bases and V 0 bases, and 6 bases lay outside the gene matches. This CDR3 is built from 16 residues.

The V call is TRBV6-2 or TRBV6-3, the J call TRBJ2-5; unclear D gene. The CDR3 is 11 amino acids. V was trimmed by 5 bases and J by 9 bases, leaving 10 bases between them. The germline V gene has CDR1 MNHEY and CDR2 SVGEGT. The CDR3: CASSHPHAQYF. DNA of the CDR3: TGTGCCAGCAGTCACCCTCACGCCCAGTACTTC.

This clonotype came up once. The V and J genes are TRBV9 and TRBJ1-2; D is unclear. Per germline, CDR1 SGDLS and CDR2 YYNGEE. The CDR3 is 14 residues long. V was trimmed by 4 bases and J by 2 bases, leaving 12 bases between them. This CDR3 reads CASSPSQVNYGYTF. DNA of the CDR3: TGTGCCAGCAGCCCTAGCCAAGTCAACTATGGCTACACCTTC.